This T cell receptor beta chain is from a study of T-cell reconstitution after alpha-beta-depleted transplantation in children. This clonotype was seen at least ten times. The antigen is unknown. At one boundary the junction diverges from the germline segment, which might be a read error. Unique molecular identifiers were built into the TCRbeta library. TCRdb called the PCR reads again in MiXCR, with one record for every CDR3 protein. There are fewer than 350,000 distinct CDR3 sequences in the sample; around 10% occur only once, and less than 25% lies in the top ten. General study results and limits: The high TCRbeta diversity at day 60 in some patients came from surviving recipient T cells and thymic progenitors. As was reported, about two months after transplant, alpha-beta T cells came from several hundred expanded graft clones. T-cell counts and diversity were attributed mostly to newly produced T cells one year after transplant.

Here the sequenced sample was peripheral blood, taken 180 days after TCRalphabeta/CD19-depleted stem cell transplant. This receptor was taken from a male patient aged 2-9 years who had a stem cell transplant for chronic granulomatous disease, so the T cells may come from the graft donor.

The CDR3 DNA sequence: TGCGCCAGCAGCCCCGGGAGCACAGATACGCAGTATTTT. Its protein is CASSPGSTDTQYF. The rearrangement links TRBV18 to TRBJ2-3; D ambiguous. The CDR3 runs to 13 residues. Germline loops: CDR1 KGHSH, CDR2 LQKENI.